There are many counts of the clone carrying this T cell receptor (beta chain). Its specificity is unknown. Graves' hyperthyroidism qualified as stable when ophthalmopathy did not progress within 18 months. This record comes from a study of T cells in Graves' hyperthyroidism and ophthalmopathy. As for the study in general: It was at initial diagnosis, before any treatment, that peripheral blood was collected. The study's findings and limits: Also found in blood were most expanded thyroid clonotypes above 0.001. Ophthalmopathy was distinguished from stable hyperthyroidism by 13 V-J signatures.

The CDR3 is 15 amino acids. Unmatched junction bases numbered 6, after V lost 5 bases and J lost 2 bases. Germline CDR1 SEHNR, CDR2 FQNEAQ (reference sequence). Researchers amplified the TCR beta CDR3 regions from RNA transcripts. Initially, a first-round RT-PCR of the TCR CDR3 employed the HTBI primer set. TCRdb redid the calling of the multiplex PCR reads with MiXCR, one entry per CDR3 protein. The sample has fewer than 350,000 distinct CDR3 sequences, around 23% seen once. The TCR was taken from a woman aged 45-65 years with Graves' hyperthyroidism. This chain connects TRBV7-9 to TRBJ2-5, with 9 nucleotides matching TRBD1. Sequencing was carried out using blood. The CDR3 DNA follows: TGTGCCAGCAGCCTCTGGACAGGGGCACAAGAGACCCAGTACTTC. It encodes CASSLWTGAQETQYF.